These 12 T cell receptor beta chains were sequenced from one sample in a study of blood T cell repertoires in COVID-19. Method: immunoSEQ multiplex PCR; TCRdb's copy keeps in-frame clones and lacks some. The sample lists fewer than 250,000 clones; less than 90% were seen once. Sequenced: peripheral blood. These receptors were collected from a woman aged 50 to 60 with acute or convalescent COVID-19.

The J gene is TRBJ1-1, the V gene TRBV5-1; D is possibly TRBD1 (6 bases). The CDR3 extends over 15 amino acids. The V gene lost 2 bases and the J gene lost 0 bases, with 11 bases spanning the gap. Germline-derived CDR1 and CDR2 are SGHRS and YFSETQ. The CDR3: CASSFLGQMNTEAFF. The CDR3 DNA reads TGCGCCAGCAGCTTCCTTGGACAGATGAACACTGAAGCTTTCTTT. Filled out from reference TRBV5-1 and TRBJ1-1, the complete variable domain reads KAGVTQTPRYLIKTRGQQVTLSCSPISGHRSVSWYQQTPGQGLQFLFEYFSETQRNKGNFPGRFSGRQFSNSRSEMNVSTLELGDSALYLCASSFLGQMNTEAFFGQGTRLTVV.

CDR3 nucleotides: TGTGCCAGCAGCTTAAGGGCAGGGGGAGTAGTTACATATGGCTACACCTTC. The encoded protein is CASSLRAGGVVTYGYTF. The rearrangement uses TRBV7-2 and TRBJ1-2, with 7 bases fitting TRBD1. V trimming: 2 bases; J trimming: 5 bases; junction bases outside the gene matches: 14. The CDR3 length is 17 residues. Germline V lookup: CDR1 SGHTA, CDR2 FQGNSA. The full variable domain, its missing parts supplied by reference TRBV7-2 and TRBJ1-2, is GAGVSQSPSNKVTEKGKDVELRCDPISGHTALYWYRQSLGQGLEFLIYFQGNSAPDKSGLPSDRFSAERTGGSVSTLTIQRTQQEDSAVYLCASSLRAGGVVTYGYTFGSGTRLTVV.

This clone is a singleton in its sample. The J gene is TRBJ2-3, the V gene TRBV5-1; 9 bases map to TRBD2. This CDR3 is built from 15 residues. V dropped 1 base and J dropped 0; count of bases not matched to a gene: 0. From germline, CDR1 is SGHRS and CDR2 YFSETQ. CDR3 in amino acids: CASSLSGGSTDTQYF. For the CDR3, the DNA is TGCGCCAGCAGCTTGAGCGGGGGGAGCACAGATACGCAGTATTTT.

This clone was detected only once. The J gene is TRBJ2-7, the V gene TRBV11-2; D may be TRBD2 (6 bases). This CDR3 spans 14 amino acids. Trimming removed 5 bases from V and 5 bases from J, with 16 bases in between. Germline loops: CDR1 SGHAT, CDR2 FQNNGV. CDR3 nucleotide sequence: TGTGCCAGCAGCCCAGTCCCTAGCGCCCACGAGCAGTACTTC. Its translation is CASSPVPSAHEQYF.

The CDR3 coding sequence is TGTGCCAGCAGTCGCACCGGGGAGCTGTTTTTT. This translates into CASSRTGELFF. The chain couples TRBV9 to TRBJ2-2, with D hard to call. Trimming took off 5 bases at V and 4 bases at J, with 3 bases between the two ends. Per germline, CDR1 SGDLS and CDR2 YYNGEE. This CDR3 has 11 amino acids.

This rearrangement joins TRBV7-9 to TRBJ2-3; D call uncertain. V was cut by 4 bases and J by 4 bases, with 6 bases left in between. CDR1 is SEHNR and CDR2 is FQNEAQ in the germline V gene (reference sequence). CDR3 length equals 12 residues. The CDR3 spells CASSSQADTQYF. The CDR3 region has the DNA TGTGCCAGCAGCTCTCAGGCAGATACGCAGTATTTT.

This clone was seen once. V gene TRBV19 combines with J gene TRBJ2-7; tentatively, D is TRBD2 (6 bases). CDR1 and CDR2 (germline): LNHDA, SQIVND (reference sequence). The germline V and J ends were trimmed by 7 bases and 0 bases, with 19 bases remaining between them. CDR3 size: 16 residues. The CDR3 reads CASNSPTDGSSYEQYF. The CDR3, as DNA: TGTGCCAGTAATTCGCCGACCGACGGGAGCTCCTACGAGCAGTACTTC.

The chain links TRBV18 to TRBJ2-5, with TRBD1 as a possible D gene (6 bases). The V end was cut by 4 bases, the J end by 3 bases, with 9 bases between. The CDR3 has 13 residues. Germline V gene data show CDR1 as KGHSH and CDR2 as LQKENI. DNA of the CDR3: TGTGCCAGCTCACTCCACAGGGAAGAGACCCAGTACTTC. Translation: CASSLHREETQYF.

The chain links TRBV7-2 to TRBJ2-2; no firm D call. CDR3 length equals 13 residues. Germline V lookup: CDR1 SGHTA, CDR2 FQGNSA. Trimming removed 3 bases at V and 4 bases at J, with 6 bases between. The CDR3 sequence: CASSFSSTGELFF. The CDR3 DNA reads as TGTGCCAGCAGCTTTTCTTCCACCGGGGAGCTGTTTTTT.

A remark on this clone: Other DNA sequences within the sample encode an identical CDR3. The chain joins TRBV7-9 to TRBJ2-2; 8 nucleotides line up with TRBD1. V gave up 5 bases and J gave up 3 bases; unmatched junction bases: 5. The CDR3 totals 15 residues. The germline V gene has CDR1 SEHNR and CDR2 FQNEAQ (reference sequence). The DNA for the CDR3 is TGTGCCAGCAGCCCAGGACAGGGAGACACCGGGGAGCTGTTTTTT. The encoded protein is CASSPGQGDTGELFF.

The chain is built from TRBV12-3 or TRBV12-4 and TRBJ1-1, with TRBD1 matching 8 bases. Losses at the gene ends were 6 bases for V and 10 bases for J; bases not matched to a gene: 4. The CDR3 has 11 residues. The CDR3 protein is CASRDRERAFF. The CDR3 DNA reads as TGTGCCAGCAGGGACAGGGAGAGAGCTTTCTTT.

In this sample, this clone turned up a few times. This chain uses TRBV6-4 with TRBJ2-7, with 7 bases lining up with TRBD2. CDR3 length: 15 amino acids. The J segment lost 2 bases and the V segment lost 3 bases, leaving 7 bases of the junction unmatched. Germline assignment: CDR1 MRHNA and CDR2 SNTAGT. The CDR3 DNA sequence: TGTGCCAGCAGTGAAGGGCTAGCGGTTACCTACGAGCAGTACTTC. Protein sequence: CASSEGLAVTYEQYF.